The 13 T cell receptor beta chains presented below share a single source sample, sequenced in a study of blood T cell repertoires in COVID-19. Generated by immunoSEQ multiplex PCR, the TCRdb table keeps only in-frame clones and is missing some. The sample has about 64,000 clones; 75% to 95% are singletons. Source material: peripheral blood. All receptors derive from a woman older than 75 with active COVID-19.

This rearrangement joins TRBV2 to TRBJ2-3; 8 bases map to TRBD2. The CDR3 has 17 amino acids. The V gene's germline CDR1 is SNHLY and CDR2 FYNNEI. After removal of 4 bases from V and 1 base from J, the junction contained 10 bases not matched to a gene. CDR3: CASSGRGGSRGTDTQYF. CDR3 coding DNA: TGTGCCAGCAGTGGCCGGGGGGGGAGCAGGGGCACAGATACGCAGTATTTT.

This clone occurred once. This chain joins TRBV10-2 and TRBJ2-7; D call uncertain. This CDR3 is 13 amino acids long. The V end lost 4 bases, the J end lost 2 bases, and 9 bases lay between the germline ends. CDR1 WSHSY and CDR2 SAAADI come from the germline V gene. The CDR3 spells CASSGRQAYEQYF. In DNA form, the CDR3 reads TGCGCCAGCAGTGGTCGGCAGGCCTACGAGCAGTACTTC.

V is TRBV5-1 and J is TRBJ1-1; a possible D gene is TRBD1 (5 bases). The ends were cut back, 4 bases at V and 3 bases at J, with 7 bases in the middle. The CDR3 totals 12 residues. Germline lookup yields CDR1 SGHRS and CDR2 YFSETQ. CDR3 coding DNA: TGCGCCAGCAGCCCGGGGGACACTGAAGCTTTCTTT. Amino acids: CASSPGDTEAFF.

The chain uses TRBV7-9 and TRBJ2-1; weak D call: TRBD2 (6 bases). The CDR3 is 16 residues long. Per germline, CDR1 SEHNR and CDR2 FQNEAQ (reference sequence). Trimming shortened V by 5 bases and J by 5 bases, and 19 bases separated the two germline ends. The CDR3 is CASSAVFRDLNNEQFF. Here the CDR3 DNA reads TGTGCCAGCAGCGCCGTATTCCGGGACTTGAACAATGAGCAGTTCTTC.

The gene calls are TRBV11-2 and TRBJ1-2, with TRBD1 matching over 7 bases. Germline loops: CDR1 SGHAT, CDR2 FQNNGV. Unmatched junction bases numbered 10, after V lost 5 bases and J lost 4 bases. This CDR3 has 15 amino acids. CDR3 region: CASSPNPGQFYGYTF. CDR3 coding DNA: TGTGCCAGCAGCCCCAATCCGGGACAGTTCTATGGCTACACCTTC. Complete variable domain (other parts from reference TRBV11-2 and TRBJ1-2): EAGVAQSPRYKIIEKRQSVAFWCNPISGHATLYWYQQILGQGPKLLIQFQNNGVVDDSQLPKDRFSAERLKGVDSTLKIQPAKLEDSAVYLCASSPNPGQFYGYTFGSGTRLTVV.

This clone was seen more than once but under ten times. The chain recombines TRBV24-1 with TRBJ2-2; 9 positions agree with TRBD1. The V gene's germline CDR1 is KGHDR and CDR2 SFDVKD. V gave up 5 bases and J gave up 0 bases; unmatched junction bases: 9. This CDR3 contains 18 residues. CDR3 nucleotides: TGTGCCACCAGTGGAAGGGACAGGGAAAGTGCGAACACCGGGGAGCTGTTTTTT. This translates into CATSGRDRESANTGELFF.

V gene TRBV18 combines with J gene TRBJ2-6, with D unresolved. CDR1 is KGHSH and CDR2 is LQKENI in the germline V gene. V was clipped by 3 bases and J by 1 base, with 7 bases between them. This CDR3 contains 15 residues. In nucleotides, the CDR3 is TGTGCCAGCTCACCGGCCCCATCTGGGGCCAACGTCCTGACTTTC. Translation gives CASSPAPSGANVLTF.

This chain uses TRBV28 with TRBJ1-1; D is unclear. The CDR3 has 13 amino acids. The germline gives CDR1 MDHEN, CDR2 SYDVKM. Trimming stripped 6 bases from V and 11 bases from J, with 19 bases between. The CDR3 DNA reads TGTGCCAGCAGCCCACATGACTCTCAAGTCGCTTTCTTT. It is translated as CASSPHDSQVAFF.

This sequence joins TRBV5-1 and TRBJ2-3, with 8 nucleotides matching TRBD2. The length of the CDR3 is 16 residues. In germline, CDR1 is SGHRS, CDR2 YFSETQ. The junction had 7 bases not matched to a gene; V was cut back by 4 bases and J by 0 bases. Here the CDR3 DNA reads TGCGCCAGCAGCCTGGGACTAGTAAGCAGCACAGATACGCAGTATTTT. Translated, it gives CASSLGLVSSTDTQYF. The full variable domain, in which reference TRBV5-1 and TRBJ2-3 provide the parts outside the CDR3, is KAGVTQTPRYLIKTRGQQVTLSCSPISGHRSVSWYQQTPGQGLQFLFEYFSETQRNKGNFPGRFSGRQFSNSRSEMNVSTLELGDSALYLCASSLGLVSSTDTQYFGPGTRLTVL.

The chain has TRBV5-4 and TRBJ1-3; weak D call: TRBD1 (6 bases). This CDR3 has 15 amino acids. Germline assignment: CDR1 SGHNT and CDR2 YYREEE (reference sequence). Trimming shortened V by 4 bases and J by 3 bases, and 14 bases separated the two germline ends. Here the CDR3 reads CASSDGQLGGNTIYF. DNA for the CDR3: TGTGCCAGCAGCGACGGACAGTTGGGTGGAAACACCATATATTTT. Complete variable domain (other parts from reference TRBV5-4 and TRBJ1-3): ETGVTQSPTHLIKTRGQQVTLRCSSQSGHNTVSWYQQALGQGPQFIFQYYREEENGRGNFPPRFSGLQFPNYSSELNVNALELDDSALYLCASSDGQLGGNTIYFGEGSWLTVV.

J is TRBJ2-1 and V is TRBV6-5, with TRBD1 matching over 7 bases. CDR3 length: 12 residues. With V trimmed by 6 bases and J by 9 bases, 5 bases remained unmatched. CDR1 and CDR2 (germline): MNHEY, SVGAGI. The CDR3 loop is CASSTGVGEQFF. CDR3 DNA sequence: TGTGCCAGCAGCACAGGGGTGGGTGAGCAGTTCTTC.

This clone has just one count. This chain links TRBV5-1 with TRBJ2-5, with a possible D match to TRBD2 (5 bases). The CDR3 sequence is 17 residues long. The V and J ends lost 3 bases and 2 bases respectively, with 20 bases between them. Germline V lookup: CDR1 SGHRS, CDR2 YFSETQ. CDR3 nucleotide sequence: TGCGCCAGCAGCTCGGAACCGGTGGGAGCCACACAAGAGACCCAGTACTTC. This codes for CASSSEPVGATQETQYF. The whole variable domain, filled in from reference TRBV5-1 and TRBJ2-5, reads KAGVTQTPRYLIKTRGQQVTLSCSPISGHRSVSWYQQTPGQGLQFLFEYFSETQRNKGNFPGRFSGRQFSNSRSEMNVSTLELGDSALYLCASSSEPVGATQETQYFGPGTRLLVL.

This clone was counted a single time. CDR3 nucleotide sequence: TGTGCCACCGTCCGACGGAGGAGCTCCTACGAGCAGTACTTC. Amino acid sequence: CATVRRRSSYEQYF. V is TRBV6-6 and J is TRBJ2-7, with D possibly matching TRBD2 (5 bases). The CDR3 is 14 amino acids. Trimming took 10 bases from V and 0 from J, leaving 16 bases between them. Germline assignment: CDR1 MNHNY and CDR2 SVGAGI (reference sequence).